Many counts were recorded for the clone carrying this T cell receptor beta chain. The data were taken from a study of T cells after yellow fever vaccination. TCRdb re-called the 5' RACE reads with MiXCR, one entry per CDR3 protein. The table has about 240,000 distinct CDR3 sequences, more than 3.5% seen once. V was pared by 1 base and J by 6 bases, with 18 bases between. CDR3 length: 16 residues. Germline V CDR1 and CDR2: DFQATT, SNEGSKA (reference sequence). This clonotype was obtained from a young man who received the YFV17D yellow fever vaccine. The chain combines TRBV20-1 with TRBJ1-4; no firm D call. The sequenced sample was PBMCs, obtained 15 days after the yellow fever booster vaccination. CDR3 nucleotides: TGCAGTGCTAGAGCCCGTTTCGCCCTCAGCGATGAAAAACTGTTTTTT. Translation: CSARARFALSDEKLFF.